These T cell receptor beta chains were read from a single sample in a study of cytotoxic CD8 clonotypes in ibrutinib-treated CLL. TCRdb keeps only in-frame clones here, not all; method: immunoSEQ multiplex PCR. The repertoire holds under 35,000 clones, with around two thirds as singletons. The sample was PBMCs, taken after 24 months of ibrutinib treatment. Every receptor here comes from a human donor with chronic lymphocytic leukemia. Both conserved end residues are trimmed from each CDR3.

cdr3_aa: ASSEGGLASPDTQY; v_call: TRBV9
cdr3_aa: ASSLAGGQYNEQF; v_call: TRBV7-7
cdr3_aa: ASSLTGNQPQH; v_call: TRBV7-3
cdr3_aa: ASSGLKITRQGEEKLF; v_call: TRBV28
cdr3_aa: ASSQSGGTGVWEAEAF; v_call: TRBV16
cdr3_aa: ASSRWLAGGPNGEQF; v_call: TRBV5-6
cdr3_aa: ASSTDRGQPQH; v_call: TRBV6-4
cdr3_aa: ASSPRLADYNEQF; v_call: TRBV9
cdr3_aa: ASSIGRTDNSPLH; v_call: TRBV19
cdr3_aa: ASSRDREAF; v_call: TRBV18
cdr3_aa: ASSLWGGLGSPLH; v_call: TRBV25-1
cdr3_aa: ASGLPRAEQF; v_call: TRBV12-5
cdr3_aa: ASSARERTGGNEQF; v_call: TRBV4-2
cdr3_aa: ASSEAIGQETQY; v_call: TRBV6-1
cdr3_aa: ASSQELRGTANRPNYGYT; v_call: TRBV4-1
cdr3_aa: ASRRQGAKTEAF; v_call: TRBV2
cdr3_aa: ASSSLGTGTYGNTIY; v_call: TRBV28
cdr3_aa: ASRQGAGNEQF; v_call: TRBV6-1
cdr3_aa: ASSPGRSYGYT; v_call: TRBV5-4
cdr3_aa: ASSVQWNSNQPQH; v_call: TRBV6-5
cdr3_aa: ASSYLLHQPQH; v_call: TRBV6-6
cdr3_aa: ASSIVPGGSREPQH; v_call: TRBV19
cdr3_aa: ASRRQGVNYGYT; v_call: TRBV19
cdr3_aa: SVVEGYEQY; v_call: TRBV29-1
cdr3_aa: ASSRDRGSEAF; v_call: TRBV2
cdr3_aa: SVEEWQKNTEAF; v_call: TRBV29-1
cdr3_aa: ASSERIVWGGEQY; v_call: TRBV2
cdr3_aa: ASSFYLGVEQY; v_call: TRBV28
cdr3_aa: ASRFGQVSYEQY; v_call: TRBV12-2
cdr3_aa: ASSSVRGPRGETQY; v_call: TRBV11-2
cdr3_aa: ASSPGQGRETQY; v_call: TRBV28